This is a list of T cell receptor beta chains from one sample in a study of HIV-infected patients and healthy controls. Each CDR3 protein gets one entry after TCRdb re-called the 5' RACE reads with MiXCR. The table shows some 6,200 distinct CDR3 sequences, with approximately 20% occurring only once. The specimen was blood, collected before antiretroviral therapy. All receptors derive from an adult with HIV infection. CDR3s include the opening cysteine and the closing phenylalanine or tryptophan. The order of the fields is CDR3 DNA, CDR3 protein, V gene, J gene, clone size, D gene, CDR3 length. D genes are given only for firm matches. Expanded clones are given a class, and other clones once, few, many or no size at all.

cdr3_nt: TGTGCCAGCAGCTTAGCTGGCCCGACCGAGCAGTACTTC; cdr3_aa: CASSLAGPTEQYF; v_call: TRBV7-9; j_call: TRBJ2-7; clone_size: -; d_call: -; cdr3_length: 13
cdr3_nt: TGTGCCAGCAGCTATGGAAGTGCCGAGACCCAGTACTTC; cdr3_aa: CASSYGSAETQYF; v_call: TRBV12-3/TRBV12-4; j_call: TRBJ2-5; clone_size: many; d_call: -; cdr3_length: 13
cdr3_nt: TGTGCCAGCAGGGGCGACAGCATCGGCTACTATGGCTACACCTTC; cdr3_aa: CASRGDSIGYYGYTF; v_call: TRBV2; j_call: TRBJ1-2; clone_size: many; d_call: -; cdr3_length: 15
cdr3_nt: TGTGCCAGCAGTTTCAGGGGGCGCGTGGATAGCAATCAGCACCAGCATTTT; cdr3_aa: CASSFRGRVDSNQHQHF; v_call: TRBV12-3/TRBV12-4; j_call: TRBJ1-5; clone_size: -; d_call: TRBD1; cdr3_length: 17
cdr3_nt: TGTGCCAGCAGTTACGGGGTGGGCTCCTACAATGAGCAGTTCTTC; cdr3_aa: CASSYGVGSYNEQFF; v_call: TRBV6-2/TRBV6-3; j_call: TRBJ2-1; clone_size: -; d_call: -; cdr3_length: 15
cdr3_nt: TGTGCCAGCAGCGTAATACGGGGAACCGGGGAGCTGTTTTTT; cdr3_aa: CASSVIRGTGELFF; v_call: TRBV3-1; j_call: TRBJ2-2; clone_size: medium-sized; d_call: -; cdr3_length: 14
cdr3_nt: TGTGCCAGCAGCTTAGATCGAGGGACTGAAGCTTTCTTT; cdr3_aa: CASSLDRGTEAFF; v_call: TRBV11-2; j_call: TRBJ1-1; clone_size: medium-sized; d_call: -; cdr3_length: 13
cdr3_nt: TGTGCCAGCTCTCTTCCGGGCCCCTACAATGAGCAGTTCTTC; cdr3_aa: CASSLPGPYNEQFF; v_call: TRBV11-2; j_call: TRBJ2-1; clone_size: many; d_call: -; cdr3_length: 14
cdr3_nt: TGTGCCAGCAGCTTAGGGGAGGCCCACACTGAAGCTTTCTTT; cdr3_aa: CASSLGEAHTEAFF; v_call: TRBV7-6; j_call: TRBJ1-1; clone_size: many; d_call: -; cdr3_length: 14
cdr3_nt: TGCAGTGCTGCCCATCCGGGACCCCGCACAGATACGCAGTATTTT; cdr3_aa: CSAAHPGPRTDTQYF; v_call: TRBV20-1; j_call: TRBJ2-3; clone_size: medium-sized; d_call: -; cdr3_length: 15
cdr3_nt: TGTGCCAGCTCACCACTGGAGGAGACTAACTATGGCTACACCTTC; cdr3_aa: CASSPLEETNYGYTF; v_call: TRBV18; j_call: TRBJ1-2; clone_size: medium-sized; d_call: -; cdr3_length: 15
cdr3_nt: TGTGCCAGCAGTTACGGGGTGGGGGCTGAAGCTTTCTTT; cdr3_aa: CASSYGVGAEAFF; v_call: TRBV6-5; j_call: TRBJ1-1; clone_size: medium-sized; d_call: -; cdr3_length: 13
cdr3_nt: TGTGCCAGCAGCTTAGAGCCCCCCGGCGAGCAGTACTTC; cdr3_aa: CASSLEPPGEQYF; v_call: TRBV11-2; j_call: TRBJ2-7; clone_size: many; d_call: -; cdr3_length: 13
cdr3_nt: TGTGCCAGCAGTTACCTGGGACAGGCCTACAATGAGCAGTTCTTC; cdr3_aa: CASSYLGQAYNEQFF; v_call: TRBV6-5; j_call: TRBJ2-1; clone_size: large; d_call: TRBD1; cdr3_length: 15
cdr3_nt: TGTGCCAGCAGCCAAGTTTCGGGGGCTAGCGGGGCCCAAGAGACCCAGTACTTC; cdr3_aa: CASSQVSGASGAQETQYF; v_call: TRBV4-2; j_call: TRBJ2-5; clone_size: medium-sized; d_call: TRBD2; cdr3_length: 18
cdr3_nt: TGTGCCAGCTCAGCGAGACAGGGTGAGCAGTACTTC; cdr3_aa: CASSARQGEQYF; v_call: TRBV18; j_call: TRBJ2-7; clone_size: few; d_call: TRBD1; cdr3_length: 12
cdr3_nt: TGCGCCAGCAGCCAAGCAAACACTTTGGGGTCACCCCTCCACTTT; cdr3_aa: CASSQANTLGSPLHF; v_call: TRBV4-1; j_call: TRBJ1-6; clone_size: -; d_call: -; cdr3_length: 15
cdr3_nt: TGTGCCAGCAGTGAAGCGCCCGTCACACTGAGGTACGAGCAGTACTTC; cdr3_aa: CASSEAPVTLRYEQYF; v_call: TRBV6-1; j_call: TRBJ2-7; clone_size: many; d_call: -; cdr3_length: 16
cdr3_nt: TGTGCCAGTAGTACGGGACTATACTCCTACAATGAGCAGTTCTTC; cdr3_aa: CASSTGLYSYNEQFF; v_call: TRBV19; j_call: TRBJ2-1; clone_size: many; d_call: TRBD2; cdr3_length: 15
cdr3_nt: TGTGCCAGCAGTGAAGGCAGGGGGCATCAGGTGAACTATGGCTACACCTTC; cdr3_aa: CASSEGRGHQVNYGYTF; v_call: TRBV2; j_call: TRBJ1-2; clone_size: -; d_call: TRBD1; cdr3_length: 17
cdr3_nt: TGTGCCAGCAGCGCCGGGGTGCCCGGGGAGCTGTTTTTT; cdr3_aa: CASSAGVPGELFF; v_call: TRBV5-4; j_call: TRBJ2-2; clone_size: many; d_call: -; cdr3_length: 13
cdr3_nt: TGTGCCAGCAGCTTGGAGCAGGGGGCATGGAATGAGCAGTTCTTC; cdr3_aa: CASSLEQGAWNEQFF; v_call: TRBV13; j_call: TRBJ2-1; clone_size: few; d_call: TRBD1; cdr3_length: 15
cdr3_nt: TGTGCCAGTAGTATAGCGCAGATTCTTCTAGCGGGGGCCTACAATGAGCAGTTCTTC; cdr3_aa: CASSIAQILLAGAYNEQFF; v_call: TRBV19; j_call: TRBJ2-1; clone_size: many; d_call: TRBD2; cdr3_length: 19
cdr3_nt: TGTGCCAGTAGTCAAGGGGGCCATAATTCACCCCTCCACTTT; cdr3_aa: CASSQGGHNSPLHF; v_call: TRBV19; j_call: TRBJ1-6; clone_size: medium-sized; d_call: TRBD1; cdr3_length: 14
cdr3_nt: TGCGCCAGCAGCGAAAAGGACCTGAACACTGAAGCTTTCTTT; cdr3_aa: CASSEKDLNTEAFF; v_call: TRBV5-1; j_call: TRBJ1-1; clone_size: many; d_call: -; cdr3_length: 14
cdr3_nt: TGTGCCAGCAGCTTGCGGCGGGGGGGCGGTGAGACCCAGTACTTC; cdr3_aa: CASSLRRGGGETQYF; v_call: TRBV7-6; j_call: TRBJ2-5; clone_size: many; d_call: TRBD2; cdr3_length: 15
cdr3_nt: TGTGCCAGCAGCTTGGGGGACAGGGGTCGGGAGACCCAGTACTTC; cdr3_aa: CASSLGDRGRETQYF; v_call: TRBV7-9; j_call: TRBJ2-5; clone_size: once; d_call: TRBD1; cdr3_length: 15
cdr3_nt: TGCGCTACTAAAAGGGATGTGAACACTGAAGCTTTCTTT; cdr3_aa: CATKRDVNTEAFF; v_call: TRBV10-3; j_call: TRBJ1-1; clone_size: -; d_call: -; cdr3_length: 13
cdr3_nt: TGTGCCAGCAGCTTAGCTTTAGGGAACTCACCCCTCCACTTT; cdr3_aa: CASSLALGNSPLHF; v_call: TRBV7-9; j_call: TRBJ1-6; clone_size: few; d_call: -; cdr3_length: 14
cdr3_nt: TGTGCCAGCAGCTTCAGACGCACCGGGGAGCTGTTTTTT; cdr3_aa: CASSFRRTGELFF; v_call: TRBV7-6; j_call: TRBJ2-2; clone_size: -; d_call: -; cdr3_length: 13
cdr3_nt: TGCGCCAGCAGCCAAGAGGCCAGCGGATTTAATGAAAAACTGTTTTTT; cdr3_aa: CASSQEASGFNEKLFF; v_call: TRBV4-3; j_call: TRBJ1-4; clone_size: medium-sized; d_call: -; cdr3_length: 16
cdr3_nt: TGCGCCAGCAGTGCCCCCCTGAAGCGGGGGTCACTAGCCAAAAACATTCAGTACTTC; cdr3_aa: CASSAPLKRGSLAKNIQYF; v_call: TRBV10-1; j_call: TRBJ2-4; clone_size: medium-sized; d_call: TRBD2; cdr3_length: 19
cdr3_nt: TGTGCCAGCAGCTGGACACATAGCAATCAGCCCCAGCATTTT; cdr3_aa: CASSWTHSNQPQHF; v_call: TRBV6-6; j_call: TRBJ1-5; clone_size: medium-sized; d_call: -; cdr3_length: 14
cdr3_nt: TGTGCCAGCAGCCGGACAGGGGCGGGTGATCAGCCCCAGCATTTT; cdr3_aa: CASSRTGAGDQPQHF; v_call: TRBV7-9; j_call: TRBJ1-5; clone_size: many; d_call: TRBD1; cdr3_length: 15
cdr3_nt: TGTGCCAGCTCACACCGGGACAGGGGCCCTGAAGCTTTCTTT; cdr3_aa: CASSHRDRGPEAFF; v_call: TRBV18; j_call: TRBJ1-1; clone_size: -; d_call: TRBD1; cdr3_length: 14
cdr3_nt: TGTGCCAGCAGCTTGGAGGGGAACTACGAGCAGTACTTC; cdr3_aa: CASSLEGNYEQYF; v_call: TRBV5-6; j_call: TRBJ2-7; clone_size: -; d_call: -; cdr3_length: 13
cdr3_nt: TGCGCCAGCAGCTTGGAGGCAGGGCCCCTCGGCGGGAGCACAGATACGCAGTATTTT; cdr3_aa: CASSLEAGPLGGSTDTQYF; v_call: TRBV5-1; j_call: TRBJ2-3; clone_size: many; d_call: -; cdr3_length: 19
cdr3_nt: TGTGCCAGCAGTGGTCGGGGGGGGGTCGCCGAGCAGTACTTC; cdr3_aa: CASSGRGGVAEQYF; v_call: TRBV12-3/TRBV12-4; j_call: TRBJ2-7; clone_size: -; d_call: TRBD2; cdr3_length: 14
cdr3_nt: TGTGCCAGCAGGGCCGGACAGGGAGGACAGCCCCAGCATTTT; cdr3_aa: CASRAGQGGQPQHF; v_call: TRBV6-6; j_call: TRBJ1-5; clone_size: few; d_call: TRBD1; cdr3_length: 14
cdr3_nt: TGTGCCAGCTCACCAACGGACCAAGAGACCCAGTACTTC; cdr3_aa: CASSPTDQETQYF; v_call: TRBV18; j_call: TRBJ2-5; clone_size: -; d_call: -; cdr3_length: 13
cdr3_nt: TGTGCCAGCTCAAACCCCAGGGGTAACTCCTACAATGAGCAGTTCTTC; cdr3_aa: CASSNPRGNSYNEQFF; v_call: TRBV6-6; j_call: TRBJ2-1; clone_size: medium-sized; d_call: -; cdr3_length: 16
cdr3_nt: TGCGCCAGCAGCTTAGGAGGGACCCACTACGAGCAGTACTTC; cdr3_aa: CASSLGGTHYEQYF; v_call: TRBV5-1; j_call: TRBJ2-7; clone_size: many; d_call: -; cdr3_length: 14
cdr3_nt: TGTGCCAGCAGCAAAGAAGCCCGTCTGAGCTCCTACGAGCAGTACTTC; cdr3_aa: CASSKEARLSSYEQYF; v_call: TRBV21-1; j_call: TRBJ2-7; clone_size: many; d_call: -; cdr3_length: 16
cdr3_nt: TGTGCCAGCAGTTACGGAGCACAGGACACCTACGAGCAGTACTTC; cdr3_aa: CASSYGAQDTYEQYF; v_call: TRBV6-5; j_call: TRBJ2-7; clone_size: medium-sized; d_call: -; cdr3_length: 15
cdr3_nt: TGTGCCAGCCGGAGGGGAGGGAGCAATCAGCCCCAGCATTTT; cdr3_aa: CASRRGGSNQPQHF; v_call: TRBV19; j_call: TRBJ1-5; clone_size: few; d_call: -; cdr3_length: 14
cdr3_nt: TGTGCCAGCAGCCCACGACTGACAGATACGCAGTATTTT; cdr3_aa: CASSPRLTDTQYF; v_call: TRBV9; j_call: TRBJ2-3; clone_size: many; d_call: -; cdr3_length: 13
cdr3_nt: TGTGCCGCCCGAAGGGGGCAGGGCACCGGGGAGCTGTTTTTT; cdr3_aa: CAARRGQGTGELFF; v_call: TRBV3-1; j_call: TRBJ2-2; clone_size: medium-sized; d_call: TRBD1; cdr3_length: 14
cdr3_nt: TGTGCCAGCAGCCCGACTAGCGGGGGGGTAACAGATACGCAGTATTTT; cdr3_aa: CASSPTSGGVTDTQYF; v_call: TRBV7-2; j_call: TRBJ2-3; clone_size: many; d_call: TRBD2; cdr3_length: 16
cdr3_nt: TGTGCCAGCAGTTACCCGGAGACCCAGTACTTC; cdr3_aa: CASSYPETQYF; v_call: TRBV6-2/TRBV6-3; j_call: TRBJ2-5; clone_size: few; d_call: -; cdr3_length: 11
cdr3_nt: TGTGCCAGCAAGGACGGTTGGGCCGCAGATACGCAGTATTTT; cdr3_aa: CASKDGWAADTQYF; v_call: TRBV12-3/TRBV12-4; j_call: TRBJ2-3; clone_size: many; d_call: -; cdr3_length: 14
cdr3_nt: TGTGCCAGCAGCTTAGGTTTGGGCCCCGAAGCTTTCTTT; cdr3_aa: CASSLGLGPEAFF; v_call: TRBV11-2; j_call: TRBJ1-1; clone_size: many; d_call: -; cdr3_length: 13
cdr3_nt: TGTGCCAGCAGCATACGGATTAGCGCGGGCACAGATACGCAGTATTTT; cdr3_aa: CASSIRISAGTDTQYF; v_call: TRBV5-5; j_call: TRBJ2-3; clone_size: -; d_call: -; cdr3_length: 16
cdr3_nt: TGTGCCAGCAGCTTAGTGGGGGGCCCAAGCTCCTATAATTCACCCCTCCACTTT; cdr3_aa: CASSLVGGPSSYNSPLHF; v_call: TRBV11-2; j_call: TRBJ1-6; clone_size: medium-sized; d_call: -; cdr3_length: 18
cdr3_nt: TGTGCCAGCAGCCGACTCGTGGACAAGTCCGGTGCTTATGGCTACACCTTC; cdr3_aa: CASSRLVDKSGAYGYTF; v_call: TRBV7-9; j_call: TRBJ1-2; clone_size: medium-sized; d_call: -; cdr3_length: 17
cdr3_nt: TGTGCCATCAGAACAACATGGGGTTTCCCCTACGAGCAGTACTTC; cdr3_aa: CAIRTTWGFPYEQYF; v_call: TRBV10-3; j_call: TRBJ2-7; clone_size: -; d_call: -; cdr3_length: 15
cdr3_nt: TGTGCCAGCCGTCGGGGGACTTCCTACAATGAGCAGTTCTTC; cdr3_aa: CASRRGTSYNEQFF; v_call: TRBV9; j_call: TRBJ2-1; clone_size: many; d_call: -; cdr3_length: 14
cdr3_nt: TGTGCCAGTACCCGGACAGGGGGCTCGAACACTGAAGCTTTCTTT; cdr3_aa: CASTRTGGSNTEAFF; v_call: TRBV19; j_call: TRBJ1-1; clone_size: many; d_call: TRBD1; cdr3_length: 15
cdr3_nt: TGCAGTGCCGCCGGGACAGGGTTTCCCTACGAGCAGTACTTC; cdr3_aa: CSAAGTGFPYEQYF; v_call: TRBV20-1; j_call: TRBJ2-7; clone_size: medium-sized; d_call: TRBD1; cdr3_length: 14